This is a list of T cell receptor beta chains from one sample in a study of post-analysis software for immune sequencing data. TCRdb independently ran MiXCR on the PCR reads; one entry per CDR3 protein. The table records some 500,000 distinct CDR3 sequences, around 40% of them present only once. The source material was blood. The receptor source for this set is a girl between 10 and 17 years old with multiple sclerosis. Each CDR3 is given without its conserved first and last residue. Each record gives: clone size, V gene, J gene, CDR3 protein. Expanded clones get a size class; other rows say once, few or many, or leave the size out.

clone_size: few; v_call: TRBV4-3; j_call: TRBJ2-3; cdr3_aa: ASSQDGVAGKTTDTQY
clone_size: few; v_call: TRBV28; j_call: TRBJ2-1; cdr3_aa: ASRLGGGSFNEQF
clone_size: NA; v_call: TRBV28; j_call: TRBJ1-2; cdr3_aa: ASRTGDRSYGYT
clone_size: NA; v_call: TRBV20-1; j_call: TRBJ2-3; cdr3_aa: SARDRTKGDTDTQY
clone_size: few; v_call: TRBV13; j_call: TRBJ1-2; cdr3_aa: ASRWDGETYGYT
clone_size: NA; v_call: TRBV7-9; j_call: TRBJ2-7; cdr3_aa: ASSLPGQGEYEQY
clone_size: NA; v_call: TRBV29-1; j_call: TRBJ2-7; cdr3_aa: SVEQPIPGQGAREQY
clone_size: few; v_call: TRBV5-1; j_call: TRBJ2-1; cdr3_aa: ASSLLASGSSYNEQF
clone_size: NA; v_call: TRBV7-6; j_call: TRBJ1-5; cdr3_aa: ASSVGVSNQPQH
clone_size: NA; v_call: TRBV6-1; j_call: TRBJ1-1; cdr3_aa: ASSAPGGSWVGTEAF
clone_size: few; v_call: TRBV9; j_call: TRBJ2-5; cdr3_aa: ASSLGLAWKGQETQY
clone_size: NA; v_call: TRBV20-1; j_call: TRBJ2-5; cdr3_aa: SAYPLGQFQETQY
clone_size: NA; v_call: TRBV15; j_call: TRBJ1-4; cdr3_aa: ATSWARGEKLF
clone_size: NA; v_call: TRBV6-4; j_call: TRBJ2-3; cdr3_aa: ASSDSVDNTDTQY
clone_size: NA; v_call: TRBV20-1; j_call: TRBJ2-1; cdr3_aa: SAVEPGLASNEQF
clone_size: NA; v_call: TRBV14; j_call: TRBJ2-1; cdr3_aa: ASSQEVGVNEQF
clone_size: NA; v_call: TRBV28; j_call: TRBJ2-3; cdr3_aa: ASSFAALREGPDTDTQY
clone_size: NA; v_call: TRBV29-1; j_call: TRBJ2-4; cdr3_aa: SVAFTGGVSEEQY
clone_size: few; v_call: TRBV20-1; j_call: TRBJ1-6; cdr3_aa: SANEGGDIRGSPLH
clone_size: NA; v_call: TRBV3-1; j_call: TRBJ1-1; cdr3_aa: ASSQGQGASAF
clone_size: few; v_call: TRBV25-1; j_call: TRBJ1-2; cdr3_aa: ASSAGTGYGYT
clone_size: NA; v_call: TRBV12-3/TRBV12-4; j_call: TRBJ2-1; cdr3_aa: ASSLFPGGGNEQF